These T cell receptor beta chains were read from a single sample in a study of tumor-infiltrating lymphocytes in oesophageal squamous cell carcinoma. Via MiXCR, TCRdb re-called the PCR reads, giving one row per CDR3 protein. The data contain about 12,000 distinct CDR3 sequences, about 50% of them seen just once; the ten biggest clones take up 30% to 40%. The sample was esophageal tumor tissue. All receptors come from a female donor with esophageal squamous cell carcinoma. Both conserved end residues are trimmed from each CDR3. Each record gives: J gene, V gene, CDR3 protein.

>TRBJ2-3|TRBV6-6
ASSEDRGNLFTDTQY
>TRBJ2-5|TRBV5-6
ASSSGTYRFVQY
>NA|TRBV7-3
ASSFSGGELQY
>TRBJ2-7|TRBV7-9
ASSPGGGYEQY
>TRBJ2-3|TRBV29-1
SVGTGGTDTQY
>NA|TRBV19
ASSPPGQGTGRAGIQY
>TRBJ2-3|TRBV19
ASSTGLAARTDTQY
>TRBJ2-7|TRBV7-8
ASSPRQGPSYEQY
>NA|TRBV10-3
AISDLGAGTGNEQY
>TRBJ1-3|TRBV12-3/TRBV12-4
ASSLRPRRGRRNTIY
>TRBJ1-1|TRBV6-1
ASRPGGRNTEAF
>TRBJ2-5|TRBV24-1
ATSRTGQKTQY
>TRBJ1-3|TRBV4-1
ASSQEPRKVPGNTIY
>TRBJ1-1|TRBV19
ASSIKAF
>TRBJ2-3|TRBV7-3
ASSRPGQGGPDTQY
>TRBJ2-1|TRBV7-3
ASSLDAGGYNEQF
>TRBJ2-3|TRBV5-1
ASSQGIAGIVNTQY